The subject of this entry is one T cell receptor beta chain. The V gene's germline CDR1 is SGDLS and CDR2 YYNGEE. CDR3 length equals 16 residues. V lost 3 bases, J lost 2 bases, and 17 bases lay in between. PCR was performed a second time for about 6 to 12 cycles using a sample-barcoded 5' primer and a J-beta primer mix. TCRdb re-derived calls from the 5' RACE reads in MiXCR, one entry per CDR3 protein. The sample consists of about 650,000 distinct CDR3 sequences, around 52% of them appearing once. The data derive from a study of blood T cells in healthy people across ages. Looking at the study overall: About one barcoded beta molecule per two T cells was captured by template switching.

Material for sequencing was blood. This sequence was found in a woman older than 75 in good health. The gene calls are TRBV9 and TRBJ2-5; D not certain. DNA for the CDR3: TGTGCCAGCAGCGCCTTCGGCGCGGAGCCTCAAGAGACCCAGTACTTC. This translates into CASSAFGAEPQETQYF. The whole variable domain, filled in from reference TRBV9 and TRBJ2-5, reads DSGVTQTPKHLITATGQRVTLRCSPRSGDLSVYWYQQSLDQGLQFLIQYYNGEERAKGNILERFSAQQFPDLHSELNLSSLELGDSALYFCASSAFGAEPQETQYFGPGTRLLVL.